This T cell receptor beta chain was documented in a study of T cells in Graves' hyperthyroidism and ophthalmopathy. Study-level results: The model foresaw ophthalmopathy a median around 6 months prior to onset. Blood also carried most thyroid clonotypes expanded above 0.001.

Pregnant or lactating patients were excluded, as were those with uncontrolled infection or other autoimmune disease. The PBMCs had their origin in roughly 9.4 ml of fresh peripheral blood. Amplification of TCR beta CDR3 regions was performed using RNA transcripts as template. In the first-round RT-PCR of the TCR CDR3, the HTBI primer set was used. TCRdb passed the multiplex PCR reads through MiXCR, listing each CDR3 protein once. The profile covers some 460,000 distinct CDR3 sequences, with 15% to 18% appearing a single time and 13% to 15% taken by the ten largest. The CDR3 extends over 16 amino acids. Germline V gene sequence: CDR1 ENHRY, CDR2 SYGVKD. Concerning this clonotype itself: The antigen remains undetermined. A junction end diverges from the germline sequence, so it may reflect a read error.

V gene TRBV10-3 combines with J gene TRBJ2-2, with D possibly matching TRBD2 (7 bases). The specimen sequenced was blood. This TCR was sampled from a woman aged 18-29 years with Graves' hyperthyroidism. The CDR3 coding sequence is TGTGCCATCAGTGAGCCCGGGGGGCCTGACACCGGGGAGCTGGTTTTT. This translates into CAISEPGGPDTGELVF.